This T cell receptor (beta chain) was obtained from a study of cytomegalovirus exposure and HLA in healthy donors. Findings of the study overall: Researchers catalogued approximately 160 TCR beta chains as cytomegalovirus-associated. Many donors shared some public TCRs, even though most TCR sequences were rare. CMV antigen specificity of a few CMV-associated chains was confirmed in vitro.

Clones were sequenced by immunoSEQ multiplex PCR, and TCRdb holds only the in-frame ones, with some missing. The sample holds about 190,000 clones; roughly 80% are singletons and the top ten take approximately 7%. Trimming took 1 base from V and 1 from J; bases not matched to a gene: 4. The CDR3 length is 16 residues. In germline, CDR1 is SGHTA, CDR2 FQGNSA. Concerning this clone itself: Its antigen is not identified.

This clonotype was sampled from a young man in good health and CMV-seropositive. The chain recombines TRBV7-2 with TRBJ2-7; TRBD2 agrees at 10 bases. The sequenced sample consisted of PBMCs. The CDR3 DNA reads as TGTGCCAGCAGCTTAGAGTCTAGCGGGAGTTCCTACGAGCAGTACTTC. Its translation: CASSLESSGSSYEQYF.